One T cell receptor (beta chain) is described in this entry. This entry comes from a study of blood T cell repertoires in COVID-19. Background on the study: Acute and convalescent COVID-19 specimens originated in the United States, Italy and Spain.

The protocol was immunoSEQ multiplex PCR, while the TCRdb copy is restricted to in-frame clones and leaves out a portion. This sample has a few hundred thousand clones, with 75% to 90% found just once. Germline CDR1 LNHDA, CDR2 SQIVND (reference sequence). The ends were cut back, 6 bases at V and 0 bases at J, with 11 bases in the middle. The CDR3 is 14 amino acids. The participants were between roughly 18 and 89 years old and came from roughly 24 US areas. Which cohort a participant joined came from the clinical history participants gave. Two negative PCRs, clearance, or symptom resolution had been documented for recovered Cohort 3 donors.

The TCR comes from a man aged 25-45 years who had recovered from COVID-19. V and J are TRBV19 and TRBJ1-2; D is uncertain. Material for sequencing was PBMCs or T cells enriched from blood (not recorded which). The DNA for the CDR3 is TGTGCCAGTAGAGGAGGAGAAGCTAACTATGGCTACACCTTC. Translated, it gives CASRGGEANYGYTF.